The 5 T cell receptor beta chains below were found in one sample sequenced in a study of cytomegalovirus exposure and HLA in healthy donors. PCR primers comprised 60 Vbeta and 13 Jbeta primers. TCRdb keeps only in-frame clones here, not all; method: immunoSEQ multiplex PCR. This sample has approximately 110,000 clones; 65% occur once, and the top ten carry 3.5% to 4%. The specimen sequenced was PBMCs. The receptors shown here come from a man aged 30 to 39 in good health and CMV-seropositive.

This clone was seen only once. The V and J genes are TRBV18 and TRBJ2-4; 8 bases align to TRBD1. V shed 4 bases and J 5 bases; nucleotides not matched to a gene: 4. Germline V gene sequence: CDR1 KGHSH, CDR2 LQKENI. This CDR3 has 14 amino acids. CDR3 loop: CASSQSRGQNIQYF. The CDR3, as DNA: TGTGCCAGCTCACAAAGCAGGGGGCAAAACATTCAGTACTTC.

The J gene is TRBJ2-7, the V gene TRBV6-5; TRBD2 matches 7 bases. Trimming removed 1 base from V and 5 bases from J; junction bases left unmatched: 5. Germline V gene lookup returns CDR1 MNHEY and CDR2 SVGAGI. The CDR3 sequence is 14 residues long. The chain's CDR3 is CASSYWEGNHEQYF. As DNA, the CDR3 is TGTGCCAGCAGTTACTGGGAGGGGAACCACGAGCAGTACTTC.

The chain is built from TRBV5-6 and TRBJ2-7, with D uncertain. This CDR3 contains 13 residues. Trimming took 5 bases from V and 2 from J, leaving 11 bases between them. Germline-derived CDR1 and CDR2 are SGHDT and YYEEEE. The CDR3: CASSFDSTYEQYF. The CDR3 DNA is TGTGCCAGCAGTTTCGACTCTACCTACGAGCAGTACTTC. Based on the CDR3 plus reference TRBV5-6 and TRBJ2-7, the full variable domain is DAGVTQSPTHLIKTRGQQVTLRCSPKSGHDTVSWYQQALGQGPQFIFQYYEEEERQRGNFPDRFSGHQFPNYSSELNVNALLLGDSALYLCASSFDSTYEQYFGPGTRLTVT.

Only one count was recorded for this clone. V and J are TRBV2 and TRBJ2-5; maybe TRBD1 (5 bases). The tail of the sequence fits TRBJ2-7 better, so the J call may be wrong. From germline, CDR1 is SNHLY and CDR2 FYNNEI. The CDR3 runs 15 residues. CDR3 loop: CASSEGTGVTYEQYF. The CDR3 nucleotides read TGTGCCAGCAGTGAAGGTACAGGAGTTACCTACGAGCAGTACTTC.

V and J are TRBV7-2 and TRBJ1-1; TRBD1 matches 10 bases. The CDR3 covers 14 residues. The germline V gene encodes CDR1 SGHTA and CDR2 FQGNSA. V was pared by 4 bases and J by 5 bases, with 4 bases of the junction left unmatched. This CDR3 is CASSWGQGRTEAFF. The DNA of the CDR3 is TGTGCCAGCAGCTGGGGACAGGGGAGAACTGAAGCTTTCTTT. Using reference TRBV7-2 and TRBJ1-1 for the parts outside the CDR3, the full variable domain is GAGVSQSPSNKVTEKGKDVELRCDPISGHTALYWYRQSLGQGLEFLIYFQGNSAPDKSGLPSDRFSAERTGGSVSTLTIQRTQQEDSAVYLCASSWGQGRTEAFFGQGTRLTVV.